This T cell receptor beta chain was sequenced during a study of technical replicates of blood from a handful of donors. The protocol was immunoSEQ multiplex PCR, while the TCRdb copy is restricted to in-frame clones and leaves out a portion. The sample lists about 94,000 clones, 95% occurring once. CDR3 length equals 12 residues. Trimming pared 7 bases from V and 5 bases from J, leaving 11 bases between. CDR1 and CDR2 (germline): SGHVS, FQNEAQ. The V and J genes are TRBV7-8 and TRBJ1-1; tentatively, D is TRBD1 (5 bases). Sequenced sample: T cells isolated from PBMCs. This TCR came from a human donor in good health. CDR3 sequence (DNA): TGTGCCAGCATCGGGGGTGCTACTGAAGCTTTCTTT. As protein: CASIGGATEAFF.